This T cell receptor (beta chain) came from a study of shared clonotypes between healthy human individuals. Measured with immunoSEQ multiplex PCR; TCRdb has only the in-frame clones, and not every one. The sample holds about 980,000 clones, about three quarters seen once. The origin of this receptor is a man younger than 35 in good health. The sequenced sample was memory CD4+ T cells sorted from blood. The subset here: CD45RA-negative fraction.

DNA for the CDR3: TGTGCCAGCCGCTCCGTACAGGGTGCCGGGGAGCTGTTTTTT. Encoded protein: CASRSVQGAGELFF. The gene calls are TRBV19 and TRBJ2-2; perhaps TRBD1 as D (6 bases). V lost 9 bases and J 6 bases, leaving 17 bases between the germline ends. Germline CDR1 LNHDA, CDR2 SQIVND (reference sequence). There are 14 residues in the CDR3. Complete variable domain (other parts from reference TRBV19 and TRBJ2-2): DGGITQSPKYLFRKEGQNVTLSCEQNLNHDAMYWYRQDPGQGLRLIYYSQIVNDFQKGDIAEGYSVSREKKESFPLTVTSAQKNPTAFYLCASRSVQGAGELFFGEGSRLTVL.